Listed here are 28 T cell receptor beta chains from one sample, sequenced in a study of neurological immune-mediated disorders. TCRdb re-called the 5' RACE reads with MiXCR, one entry per CDR3 protein. The sample lists some 66,000 distinct CDR3 sequences; 3.4% were seen once. The specimen sequenced was PBMCs. The receptors originated from a man aged 35 to 55 with multiple sclerosis.

This clonotype was seen repeatedly, ten times or more. The chain uses TRBV27 and TRBJ1-2; TRBD1 matches at 7 bases. The length of the CDR3 is 12 residues. With V trimmed by 2 bases and J by 6 bases, 0 bases remained unmatched. Germline V gives CDR1 MNHEY, CDR2 SMNVEV (reference sequence). CDR3 DNA sequence: TGTGCCAGCAGTTTAACAGGGGATGGCTACACCTTC. This sequence encodes CASSLTGDGYTF.

This clonotype was detected a few times. One base away lies a much larger clone, so this may be a sequencing read error. This sequence joins TRBV15 and TRBJ1-1, with 9 bases aligning to TRBD1. The CDR3 totals 12 residues. Germline CDR1 LNHNV, CDR2 YYDKDF (reference sequence). The CDR3 nucleotides read TGTGACACCAGCGGGGACAGGGTTGACGCTTTCTTT. Its protein product is CDTSGDRVDAFF.

Of note for this clonotype: Given the absence of the conserved phenylalanine or tryptophan at the CDR3 end, a read error is likely. The rearrangement links TRBV11-2 to TRBJ2-1, with D uncertain. V was shortened by 5 bases and J by 8 bases, with 10 bases between the two germline ends. The germline V gene encodes CDR1 SGHAT and CDR2 FQNNGV. This CDR3 is built from 12 residues. CDR3 nucleotides: TGTGCCAGCAGCCCCACTACGGATGAGCAGTTCAAC. This gives the protein CASSPTTDEQFN.

A remark on this clonotype: Just one base apart from a much larger clone, this may be a read error. The CDR3 reads CSASQQNLNNSHLHF. Here the CDR3 DNA reads TGCAGTGCTAGCCAGCAGAATCTTAATAATTCACACCTCCACTTT. This rearrangement joins TRBV20-1 to TRBJ1-6; D gene unclear. The length of the CDR3 is 15 residues. The V gene's germline CDR1 is DFQATT and CDR2 SNEGSKA (reference sequence).

This clonotype was found many times. V usage is TRBV5-1 and J usage is TRBJ1-6; TRBD1 matches at 7 bases. V was pared by 4 bases and J by 8 bases, with 3 bases of the junction left unmatched. The CDR3 runs to 13 residues. Germline CDR1 SGHRS, CDR2 YFSETQ. Written as DNA, the CDR3 is TGCGCCAGCAGCCCCGACAGGGATTCACCCCTCCACTTT. It specifies CASSPDRDSPLHF.

In this sample, this clonotype turned up many times. The V call is TRBV29-1, the J call TRBJ2-7; maybe TRBD2 (6 bases). The germline V gene has CDR1 SQVTM and CDR2 ANQGSEA. This CDR3 has 10 residues. The V end was cut by 3 bases, the J end by 7 bases, with 7 bases between. CDR3 nucleotides: TGCAGCGTTGATGCGGGGGAGCAGTACTTC. Protein: CSVDAGEQYF.

This clonotype showed up many times. The chain recombines TRBV5-1 with TRBJ2-7; TRBD1 is a possible D gene (5 bases). The CDR3 contains 14 residues. V was clipped by 4 bases and J by 3 bases, with 14 bases between them. Germline V CDR1 and CDR2: SGHRS, YFSETQ. The CDR3 reads CASSPSTENYEQYF. The CDR3 bases are TGCGCCAGCAGCCCTTCGACAGAAAACTACGAGCAGTACTTC.

This clonotype was counted at least ten times. This chain joins TRBV6-4 and TRBJ1-1, with D perhaps matching TRBD1 (5 bases). This CDR3 region has 13 residues. V shed 5 bases and J shed 3 bases, with 10 bases lying between them. The germline V gene has CDR1 MRHNA and CDR2 SNTAGT. CDR3 sequence reads: CASSTDRDTEAFF. DNA for the CDR3: TGTGCCAGCAGTACCGACAGAGACACTGAAGCTTTCTTT.

To note about this clonotype: A read error is possible here, since a much larger clone lies one base away. The rearrangement links TRBV6-1 to TRBJ1-5, with D possibly being TRBD1 (5 bases). CDR1 is MNHNS, CDR2 SASEGT, per germline. This CDR3 is 14 amino acids long. The CDR3 reads CASEIRQGDQPQNF. The CDR3 DNA is TGTGCCAGCGAGATACGGCAGGGAGATCAGCCCCAGAATTTT.

This clonotype was counted ten times or more. The chain links TRBV6-6 to TRBJ1-1; D call uncertain. Germline V gene data show CDR1 as MNHNY and CDR2 as SVGAGI (reference sequence). CDR3 length: 13 amino acids. Trimming left V 6 bases short and J 1 base short, with 9 bases between. CDR3 sequence: CASRPGPNTEAFF. CDR3 bases: TGTGCCAGCAGACCTGGACCGAACACTGAAGCTTTCTTT.

This clonotype occurred many times. The CDR3 DNA sequence: TGCGCCAGCAGCCTCGTTGGAACGTACAATGAGCAGTTCTTC. Translation gives CASSLVGTYNEQFF. The rearrangement joins TRBV5-1 to TRBJ2-1; D is ambiguous. V shed 4 bases and J shed 4 bases, with 12 bases lying between them. Per the germline V gene, CDR1 is SGHRS and CDR2 is YFSETQ. This CDR3 has 14 amino acids.

The sample holds many counts of this clonotype. This sequence joins TRBV27 and TRBJ1-2; TRBD1 matches at 7 bases. The germline CDR1 and CDR2 sequences are MNHEY and SMNVEV (reference sequence). This CDR3 comprises 14 residues. Germline trimming cut 6 bases from V and 5 bases from J; bases unmatched to any gene: 9. The CDR3 reads CASSPGQGVYGYTF. In DNA, the CDR3 is TGTGCCAGCAGCCCTGGCCAGGGGGTTTATGGCTACACCTTC.

This clonotype was found a few times. Possible read error: a much larger clone is one base away. CDR3 sequence reads: CDTSEGGPQHF. The DNA for the CDR3 is TGTGACACCAGTGAAGGGGGGCCCCAGCATTTT. The chain links TRBV24-1 to TRBJ1-5, with D tentatively TRBD1 (6 bases). This CDR3 is 11 amino acids long. Germline-derived CDR1 and CDR2 are KGHDR and SFDVKD.

This clonotype showed up many times. The V gene is TRBV12-3 or TRBV12-4, the J gene TRBJ1-2, with a possible D match to TRBD1 (5 bases). The CDR3 loop spans 14 amino acids. Trimming cost V 3 bases and J 4 bases, with 12 bases left between them. This CDR3 is CASSFPDRVYGYTF. As DNA, the CDR3 is TGTGCCAGCAGTTTTCCCGACAGAGTCTATGGCTACACCTTC.

V usage is TRBV7-9 and J usage is TRBJ2-2; tentatively, D is TRBD1 (5 bases). The CDR3 is made up of 16 amino acids. The V end was cut by 4 bases, the J end by 3 bases, with 15 bases between. Looked up from germline, CDR1 is SEHNR and CDR2 is FQNEAQ (reference sequence). CDR3 sequence (DNA): TGTGCCAGCAGCTCTCACGACAGAATTTACACCGGGGAGCTGTTTTTT. Its translation is CASSSHDRIYTGELFF.

This clonotype appeared many times. V usage is TRBV2 and J usage is TRBJ2-7; 7 bases fit TRBD1. CDR1 SNHLY and CDR2 FYNNEI come from the germline V gene. With 11 bases clipped from V and 4 bases from J, the junction kept 5 bases outside the gene matches. The CDR3 is 11 residues long. The CDR3 reads CAVDREYEQYF. The DNA of the CDR3 is TGTGCCGTAGACAGGGAGTACGAGCAGTACTTC.

V and J are TRBV20-1 and TRBJ2-5; TRBD2 might be the D (5 bases). From germline, CDR1 is DFQATT and CDR2 SNEGSKA (reference sequence). The CDR3 is 16 residues long. The V gene lost 2 bases and the J gene lost 5 bases, with 21 bases spanning the gap. DNA for the CDR3: TGCAGTGCTAGACGGGGTGGCACGGGTCGTTTCGAGACCCAGTACTTC. The encoded protein is CSARRGGTGRFETQYF.

This clonotype appeared many times. V is TRBV29-1 and J is TRBJ2-7; D gene unclear. CDR3 size: 10 residues. Trimming stripped 4 bases from V and 3 bases from J, with 4 bases between. CDR1 and CDR2 from the germline V gene are SQVTM and ANQGSEA. DNA for the CDR3: TGCAGCGTTGTCATCTACGAGCAGTACTTC. This translates into CSVVIYEQYF.

This clonotype has a count of ten or more. Written as DNA, the CDR3 is TGTGCCATCAGACGACAGGGGCCCGGCACTGAAGCTTTCTTT. This translates into CAIRRQGPGTEAFF. V and J are TRBV10-3 and TRBJ1-1; 8 bases match TRBD1. In germline, CDR1 is ENHRY, CDR2 SYGVKD. Trimming cost V 6 bases and J 4 bases; bases outside gene matches: 7. The CDR3 is 14 amino acids.

This chain links TRBV6-1 with TRBJ2-1; possibly TRBD2 for D (5 bases). V lost 10 bases and J lost 7, with 23 bases in between. This CDR3 contains 15 residues. Germline-derived CDR1 and CDR2 are MNHNS and SASEGT. The CDR3 sequence: CATRVESRGGNEQFF. The CDR3 nucleotides read TGTGCCACCAGAGTTGAGTCCCGGGGTGGTAATGAGCAGTTCTTC.

This clonotype was seen at least ten times. The J gene is TRBJ1-6, the V gene TRBV7-9; D is possibly TRBD1 (6 bases). CDR3 length: 13 amino acids. Germline V gene sequence: CDR1 SEHNR, CDR2 FQNEAQ (reference sequence). The germline V and J ends were trimmed by 7 bases and 10 bases, with 14 bases remaining between them. CDR3 amino acids: CASNRDLNSPLHF. CDR3 nucleotides: TGTGCCAGCAACAGGGACCTGAACTCACCCCTCCACTTT.

At least ten counts were recorded for this clonotype. The V and J genes are TRBV20-1 and TRBJ2-2; D might be TRBD2 (6 bases). The CDR3 consists of 16 residues. The V gene's germline CDR1 is DFQATT and CDR2 SNEGSKA (reference sequence). V was shortened by 0 bases and J by 2 bases, with 13 bases between the two germline ends. The CDR3: CSARDRDWYNTGELFF. The DNA for the CDR3 is TGCAGTGCTAGAGATCGGGACTGGTACAACACCGGGGAGCTGTTTTTT.

This clonotype was seen many times. The chain employs TRBV27 and TRBJ1-6; no reliable D call. CDR1 and CDR2 from the germline V gene are MNHEY and SMNVEV (reference sequence). The CDR3 has 15 amino acids. V lost 0 bases and J 7 bases, leaving 10 bases between the germline ends. The CDR3 sequence is CASSLSLGTNSPLHF. The CDR3, as DNA: TGTGCCAGCAGTTTATCGCTGGGTACCAATTCACCCCTCCACTTT.

This clonotype was seen repeatedly, ten times or more. V and J are TRBV7-9 and TRBJ2-1; 10 nucleotides line up with TRBD2. Germline CDR1 is SEHNR and CDR2 is FQNEAQ (reference sequence). CDR3 size: 15 residues. Losses at the gene ends were 3 bases for V and 10 bases for J; bases not matched to a gene: 9. CDR3 in amino acids: CASSFSSGGAFEQFF. The CDR3 DNA reads as TGTGCCAGCAGCTTTTCAAGCGGGGGGGCCTTCGAGCAGTTCTTC.

This clonotype was counted at least ten times. J is TRBJ1-4 and V is TRBV4-1; the D is unclear. The V end lost 0 bases, the J end lost 0 bases, and 11 bases lay between the germline ends. The germline gives CDR1 MGHRA, CDR2 YSYEKL. The CDR3 spans 17 residues. CDR3 protein: CASSQDRGTTTNEKLFF. CDR3 bases: TGCGCCAGCAGCCAAGATCGGGGAACCACAACTAATGAAAAACTGTTTTTT.

This clonotype occurred many times. This chain joins TRBV11-2 and TRBJ1-1; TRBD1 aligns across 7 bases. Germline lookup yields CDR1 SGHAT and CDR2 FQNNGV. CDR3 length equals 15 residues. J lost 11 bases, V lost 2 bases, and 14 bases had no gene match. The CDR3 sequence is CASSLRTQGPVGAFF. Here the CDR3 DNA reads TGTGCCAGCAGCTTACGTACACAGGGGCCGGTTGGGGCTTTCTTT.

This clonotype was recorded at least ten times. V gene TRBV6-6 combines with J gene TRBJ2-1; unclear D gene. Trimming took off 7 bases at V and 0 bases at J, with 7 bases between the two ends. CDR3 size: 13 residues. Per the germline V gene, CDR1 is MNHNY and CDR2 is SVGAGI (reference sequence). DNA for the CDR3: TGTGCCAGCACTTCTAGCTCCTACAATGAGCAGTTCTTC. Translation gives CASTSSSYNEQFF.

This clonotype was counted many times. The V call is TRBV5-6, the J call TRBJ2-6; no firm D call. The CDR3 is made up of 15 amino acids. The V gene's germline CDR1 is SGHDT and CDR2 YYEEEE. Trimming took off 4 bases at V and 2 bases at J, with 10 bases between the two ends. The CDR3 DNA is TGTGCCAGCAGCAGCTCCAGGCCTGGGGCCAACGTCCTGACTTTC. Translating it yields CASSSSRPGANVLTF.